This section outlines one TCR beta chain sequence together with its context. Its cognate antigen is unknown. V shed 8 bases and J shed 7 bases, with 14 bases lying between them. CDR1 and CDR2 from the germline V gene are ENHRY and SYGVKD. The CDR3 length is 12 residues. These data come from a study of cytomegalovirus exposure and HLA in healthy donors. Whole-study findings and limits: Productive status was seen about 90% or about 30% of the time for most TCR beta V segments in an earlier analysis. For presence/absence analyses, sequencing depth was assumed to be roughly uniform across donors. No immune exposure information besides CMV serostatus was available. There were reportedly fewer N-insertions in an Asian-associated ancestry cluster than the roughly 670-donor mean, in a later analysis.

PCR was performed using 60 Vbeta and 13 Jbeta primers. The method was immunoSEQ multiplex PCR; TCRdb's version includes in-frame clones alone and lacks a portion of them. The sample lists some 150,000 clones; 87% were seen once. The source material was PBMCs. The chain links TRBV10-3 to TRBJ1-1, with D possibly matching TRBD1 (5 bases). The TCR was taken from a woman aged 25 to 39 in good health and CMV-seronegative. The CDR3 is CAIGGGLGEAFF. The CDR3 DNA follows: TGTGCCATCGGCGGGGGTCTCGGTGAAGCTTTCTTT.